Listed below are T cell receptor beta chains from one sample, sequenced in a study of T cell responses to AZD1222 COVID-19 vaccine. Generated by immunoSEQ multiplex PCR, the TCRdb table keeps only in-frame clones and is missing some. The repertoire includes approximately 90,000 clones, roughly nine tenths of them detected once, and 7% sits in the top ten. This specimen was peripheral blood, taken on day 0 of AZD1222 vaccination. All receptors derive from an adult in good health. Both conserved end residues are part of each CDR3. A D gene is named only where the DNA matches it firmly. Clone size is shown for a subset of rows, as once, few, many or a class of expanded clone.

V	size	J	D	CDR3	DNA
TRBV7-2	-	TRBJ1-3	-	CASSLDGVEGNTIYF	TGTGCCAGCAGCTTGGACGGGGTGGAGGGAAACACCATATATTTT
TRBV7-8	-	TRBJ2-5	-	CASSPGTRETQYF	TGTGCCAGCAGCCCAGGGACGCGAGAGACCCAGTACTTC
TRBV7-2	-	TRBJ2-3	-	CASSLGGRSDTQYF	TGTGCCAGCAGCTTAGGGGGCAGGTCGGATACGCAGTATTTT
TRBV6-6	-	TRBJ1-5	-	CASTPRQAPNQPQHF	TGTGCCAGCACCCCAAGACAGGCACCAAATCAGCCCCAGCATTTT
TRBV29-1	-	TRBJ2-1	-	CSVEFLSSYNEQFF	TGCAGCGTTGAGTTCCTCAGCTCCTACAATGAGCAGTTCTTC
TRBV3-1/TRBV3-2	-	TRBJ1-1	-	CASSPRGTEAFF	TGTGCCAGCAGTCCCAGGGGTACTGAAGCTTTCTTT
TRBV24-1	-	TRBJ1-3	-	CATSDFSGNTIYF	TGTGCCACCAGTGATTTTAGTGGAAACACCATATATTTT
TRBV11-3	once	TRBJ1-1	-	CASSLDQGAEAFF	TGTGCCAGCAGCTTAGATCAAGGAGCTGAAGCTTTCTTT
TRBV5-1	-	TRBJ2-7	-	CASSWSFEPIYEQYF	TGCGCCAGCAGCTGGTCCTTTGAGCCCATCTACGAGCAGTACTTC
TRBV7-6	-	TRBJ1-1	-	CASSLQQGSTEAFF	TGTGCCAGCAGCTTACAGCAGGGTTCCACTGAAGCTTTCTTT
TRBV2	-	TRBJ2-3	-	CASSDQPGTLSTDTQYF	TGTGCCAGCAGTGATCAACCGGGAACTCTTTCCACAGATACGCAGTATTTT
TRBV5-1	few	TRBJ1-5	TRBD1	CASSPTGDSNQPQHF	TGCGCCAGCAGTCCAACAGGGGATAGCAATCAGCCCCAGCATTTT
TRBV5-5	-	TRBJ1-1	-	CASNPVLTGTEAFF	TGTGCCAGCAATCCCGTATTGACGGGCACTGAAGCTTTCTTT
TRBV10-1	once	TRBJ2-7	TRBD1	CASSPRAGGEQYF	TGCGCCAGCAGCCCCAGGGCAGGGGGCGAGCAGTACTTC
TRBV28	-	TRBJ2-1	TRBD2	CASSFVLTPALGGVQNEQFF	TGTGCCAGCAGTTTCGTCCTAACCCCGGCGTTGGGGGGGGTCCAGAATGAGCAGTTCTTC
TRBV5-6	few	TRBJ2-3	TRBD2	CASSSGWTSGRLNTQYF	TGTGCCAGCAGCTCCGGATGGACTAGCGGGAGGTTAAATACGCAGTATTTT
TRBV24-1	-	TRBJ2-2	-	CATSDNGQRPGELFF	TGTGCCACCAGTGATAATGGACAGAGGCCCGGGGAGCTGTTTTTT
TRBV6-5	-	TRBJ1-5	-	CASSYSAGGNQPQHF	TGTGCCAGCAGTTACTCAGCGGGGGGCAATCAGCCCCAGCATTTT
TRBV7-8	-	TRBJ1-1	-	CASSPRRLGNTEAFF	TGTGCCAGCAGCCCCAGGCGTCTGGGGAACACTGAAGCTTTCTTT
TRBV5-1	-	TRBJ2-7	TRBD2	CASSPGASGSVGEQYF	TGCGCCAGCAGCCCCGGGGCTAGCGGGAGTGTTGGTGAGCAGTACTTC
TRBV25-1	-	TRBJ2-7	TRBD1	CASRAGTGSFEQYF	TGTGCCAGCAGGGCCGGGACAGGGTCATTCGAGCAGTACTTC
TRBV19	-	TRBJ1-1	TRBD1	CASILQGMNTEAFF	TGTGCCAGTATATTACAGGGGATGAACACTGAAGCTTTCTTT
TRBV11-1	-	TRBJ1-1	TRBD1	CASSLLDRGRDEAFF	TGTGCCAGCAGCTTACTGGACAGGGGGCGGGATGAAGCTTTCTTT
TRBV7-9	-	TRBJ1-6	TRBD1	CASSLTQGQNNSPLHF	TGTGCCAGCAGCTTGACCCAGGGACAGAATAATTCACCCCTCCACTTT
TRBV25-1	-	TRBJ2-1	-	CASSINWDKAYNEQFF	TGTGCCAGCAGTATTAATTGGGACAAAGCCTACAATGAGCAGTTCTTC
TRBV19	-	TRBJ1-6	TRBD1	CASSRDRNNSPLHF	TGTGCCAGTAGCCGGGACAGAAATAATTCACCCCTCCACTTT
TRBV12-3/TRBV12-4	-	TRBJ2-3	-	CATRLSTDTQYF	TGTGCCACTCGTCTGAGCACAGATACGCAGTATTTT
TRBV5-1	once	TRBJ1-2	-	CASSLASANYGYTF	TGCGCCAGCAGCTTGGCCTCTGCGAACTATGGCTACACCTTC
TRBV7-2	-	TRBJ2-1	-	CASSLSTSGKFEQFF	TGTGCCAGCAGCCTCTCGACTAGTGGTAAATTTGAGCAGTTCTTC
TRBV6-5	-	TRBJ1-1	TRBD1	CASRTTGGGYTEAFF	TGTGCCAGCAGAACGACAGGGGGCGGATACACTGAAGCTTTCTTT
TRBV9	few	TRBJ2-7	TRBD2	CASSSKTSGATYEQYF	TGTGCCAGCAGCTCCAAGACTAGCGGGGCCACCTACGAGCAGTACTTC
TRBV18	-	TRBJ2-2	TRBD1	CASSPPGQGTGNTGELFF	TGTGCCAGCTCACCACCGGGACAGGGGACAGGGAACACCGGGGAGCTGTTTTTT
TRBV7-9	-	TRBJ2-7	-	CASSYRVEYEQYF	TGTGCCAGCAGCTACAGGGTGGAATACGAGCAGTACTTC
TRBV2	once	TRBJ1-1	-	CASSEGRGWSMNTEAFF	TGTGCCAGCAGTGAAGGAAGAGGGTGGAGCATGAACACTGAAGCTTTCTTT
TRBV21-1	-	TRBJ2-3	-	CAREGSGHFYRTQYF	TGTGCCCGAGAAGGGTCGGGGCACTTTTACCGTACGCAGTATTTT
TRBV28	-	TRBJ1-4	-	CASSGGEASEEKLFF	TGTGCCAGCAGCGGGGGAGAGGCCTCAGAGGAAAAACTGTTTTTT
TRBV16	-	TRBJ2-2	-	CASSHANTGELFF	TGTGCCAGCAGCCATGCGAACACCGGGGAGCTGTTTTTT
TRBV5-1	-	TRBJ1-6	-	CASSSRTLGNSPLHF	TGCGCCAGCAGCTCCCGAACCCTGGGGAATTCACCCCTCCACTTT
TRBV28	-	TRBJ1-6	TRBD1	CASSIRTGFNSPLHF	TGTGCCAGCAGTATACGGACAGGGTTCAATTCACCCCTCCACTTT
TRBV29-1	-	TRBJ2-5	TRBD2	CSVATSGVQETQYF	TGCAGTGTAGCGACTAGCGGGGTCCAAGAGACCCAGTACTTC
TRBV28	-	TRBJ1-1	TRBD1	CASSPQGATEAFF	TGTGCCAGCAGTCCACAGGGGGCCACTGAAGCTTTCTTT
TRBV28	few	TRBJ1-2	-	CATLGTRTYGYTF	TGTGCCACTTTAGGAACAAGGACCTATGGCTACACCTTC
TRBV29-1	few	TRBJ2-4	-	CSVVPGISKNIQYF	TGCAGCGTTGTCCCGGGCATCTCCAAAAACATTCAGTACTTC
TRBV19	-	TRBJ2-1	-	CASSIVGGRERGKSNEQFF	TGTGCCAGTAGTATTGTTGGTGGACGGGAGCGAGGGAAAAGCAATGAGCAGTTCTTC
TRBV7-9	-	TRBJ2-7	-	CACRDGSSYEQYF	TGTGCCTGCCGGGACGGAAGCTCCTACGAGCAGTACTTC
TRBV27	-	TRBJ2-1	-	CASSGPGGAVFF	TGTGCCAGCAGTGGACCTGGGGGGGCGGTTTTCTTC
TRBV9	-	TRBJ2-3	-	CASSVGGADTQYF	TGTGCCAGCAGCGTAGGCGGGGCCGATACGCAGTATTTT
TRBV5-3	-	TRBJ1-5	-	CARTGRGGRPPHF	TGTGCCAGAACGGGCCGGGGAGGCCGACCCCCGCATTTT
TRBV28	-	TRBJ2-7	-	CASSPPSGQFVEQYF	TGTGCCAGCAGCCCTCCTTCCGGACAGTTCGTGGAGCAGTACTTC
TRBV5-1	-	TRBJ2-1	-	CASSLGEGRGKNEQFF	TGCGCCAGCAGCTTGGGAGAGGGGCGCGGGAAAAATGAGCAGTTCTTC
TRBV3-1/TRBV3-2	few	TRBJ1-6	-	CASSPAVVNYNSPLHF	TGTGCCAGCAGCCCCGCAGTAGTCAACTATAATTCACCCCTCCACTTT
TRBV5-1	-	TRBJ2-5	TRBD2	CASSTLAGASETQYF	TGCGCCAGCAGTACCCTAGCGGGGGCCTCAGAGACCCAGTACTTC